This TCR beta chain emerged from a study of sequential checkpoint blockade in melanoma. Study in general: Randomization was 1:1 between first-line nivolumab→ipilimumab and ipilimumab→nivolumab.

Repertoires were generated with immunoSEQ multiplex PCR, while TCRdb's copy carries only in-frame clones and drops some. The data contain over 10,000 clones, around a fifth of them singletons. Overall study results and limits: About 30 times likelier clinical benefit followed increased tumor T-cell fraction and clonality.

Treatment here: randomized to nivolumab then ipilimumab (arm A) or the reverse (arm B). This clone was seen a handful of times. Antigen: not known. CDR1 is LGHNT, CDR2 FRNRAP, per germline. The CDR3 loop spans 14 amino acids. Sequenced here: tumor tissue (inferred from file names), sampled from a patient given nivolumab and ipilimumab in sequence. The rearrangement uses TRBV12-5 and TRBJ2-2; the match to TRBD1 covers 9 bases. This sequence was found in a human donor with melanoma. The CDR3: CASWTGVNTGELFF. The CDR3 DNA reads TGTGCCAGCTGGACAGGGGTGAACACCGGGGAGCTGTTTTTT. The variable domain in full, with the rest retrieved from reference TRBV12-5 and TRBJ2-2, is DARVTQTPRHKVTEMGQEVTMRCQPILGHNTVFWYRQTMMQGLELLAYFRNRAPLDDSGMPKDRFSAEMPDATLATLKIQPSEPRDSAVYFCASWTGVNTGELFFGEGSRLTVL.